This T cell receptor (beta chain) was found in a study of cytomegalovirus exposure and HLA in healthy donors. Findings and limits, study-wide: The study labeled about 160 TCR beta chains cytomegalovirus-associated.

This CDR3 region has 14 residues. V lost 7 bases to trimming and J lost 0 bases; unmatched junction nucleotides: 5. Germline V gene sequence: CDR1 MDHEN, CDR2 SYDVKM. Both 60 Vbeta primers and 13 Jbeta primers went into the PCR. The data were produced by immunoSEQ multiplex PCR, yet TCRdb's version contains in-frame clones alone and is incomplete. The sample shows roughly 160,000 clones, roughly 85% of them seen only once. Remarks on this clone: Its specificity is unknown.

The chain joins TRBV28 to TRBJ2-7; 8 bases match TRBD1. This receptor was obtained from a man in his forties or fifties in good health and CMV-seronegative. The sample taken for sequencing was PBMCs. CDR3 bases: TGTGCCAGCACCAGACAGGGGATCTCCTACGAGCAGTACTTC. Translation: CASTRQGISYEQYF.